Here is one T cell receptor beta chain with its context. The target antigen is unknown. A second PCR, run for roughly 7 to 12 cycles, used a sample-barcoded 5' primer plus a J-beta primer mix. TCRdb reanalysed the 5' RACE reads using MiXCR and keeps one entry per CDR3 protein. This table holds over 1.5 million distinct CDR3 sequences, about 50% found once. Germline V gene sequence: CDR1 SGHRS, CDR2 YFSETQ. The V and J ends lost 6 bases and 5 bases respectively, with 14 bases between them. This CDR3 region has 13 residues. This entry comes from a study of blood T cells in healthy people across ages. Background on the study: The capture of about one barcoded beta molecule per two T cells was achieved by template switching.

Regarding the study as a whole: Long-lived donors carried more naive CD4+ cells and greater diversity than aged donors.

The chain couples TRBV5-1 to TRBJ1-2; no firm D call. Input material: blood. The clonotype was recovered from a woman aged 35 to 49 in good health. The CDR3 sequence: CASNGREGYGYTF. The CDR3 bases are TGCGCCAGCAACGGAAGGGAAGGATATGGCTACACCTTC. Drawing the rest from reference TRBV5-1 and TRBJ1-2, the complete variable domain is KAGVTQTPRYLIKTRGQQVTLSCSPISGHRSVSWYQQTPGQGLQFLFEYFSETQRNKGNFPGRFSGRQFSNSRSEMNVSTLELGDSALYLCASNGREGYGYTFGSGTRLTVV.